This TCR beta chain stems from a study of vaccination effects on CD4 cells after COVID-19. ViraFEST assay sequencing came after antigen-specific CD4+ T cells were expanded with viral peptide pools. The culture ran for around nine days before CD4+ T cells were isolated. People in the vaccine group had not been infected with SARS-CoV-2 before, and their nucleocapsid antibodies were negative. Peptides at around 10 ug/ml and IL-2 at about 9.2 IU/ml were added to more than 1.5 million PBMC per well. The data were produced by immunoSEQ multiplex PCR, yet TCRdb's version contains in-frame clones alone and is incomplete. Here the sample spans around 55,000 clones, 70% being singletons. A word on this clone: What it recognizes is unknown.

The study, taken as a whole, reports: Healthy vaccinees' vaccine-induced clones included only 1 of 255 that recognized common cold coronaviruses. Clonal contraction was marked in infection- and vaccine-induced clones late after vaccination. Small numbers of convalescent patients limited the study. It also lacked early post-infection timepoints.

Sequencing was performed on CD4+ T cells from PBMCs cultured with SARS-CoV-2 spike peptides, taken before COVID-19 vaccination. The TCR sequence derives from a human donor who received a COVID-19 vaccine.

CDR3 amino acids: CASSGTIRTDTQYF. In DNA form, the CDR3 reads TGTGCCAGCAGCGGGACTATCCGCACAGATACGCAGTATTTT. This chain links TRBV2 with TRBJ2-3, with 7 bases lining up with TRBD2. This CDR3 has 14 amino acids. V shed 6 bases, J shed 1 base, and the junction held 4 bases outside the gene matches. Germline CDR1 SNHLY, CDR2 FYNNEI.